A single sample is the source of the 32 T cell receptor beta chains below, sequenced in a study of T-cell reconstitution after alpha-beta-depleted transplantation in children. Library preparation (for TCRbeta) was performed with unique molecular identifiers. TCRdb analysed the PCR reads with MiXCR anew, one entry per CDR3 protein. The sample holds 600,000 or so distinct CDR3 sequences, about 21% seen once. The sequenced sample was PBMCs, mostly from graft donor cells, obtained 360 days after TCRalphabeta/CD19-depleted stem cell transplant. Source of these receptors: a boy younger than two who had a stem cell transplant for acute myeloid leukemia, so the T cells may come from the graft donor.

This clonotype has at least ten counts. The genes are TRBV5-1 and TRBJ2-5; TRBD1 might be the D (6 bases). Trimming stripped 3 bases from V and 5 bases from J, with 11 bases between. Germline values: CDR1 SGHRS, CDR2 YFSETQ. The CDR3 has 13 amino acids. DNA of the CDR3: TGCGCCAGCAGCTGGACAGCAGAGGAGACCCAGTACTTC. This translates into CASSWTAEETQYF.

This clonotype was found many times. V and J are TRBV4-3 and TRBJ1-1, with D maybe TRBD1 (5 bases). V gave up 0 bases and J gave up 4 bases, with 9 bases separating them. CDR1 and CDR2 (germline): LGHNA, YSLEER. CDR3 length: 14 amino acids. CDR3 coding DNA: TGCGCCAGCAGCCAAGACAGGGTGCTCACTGAAGCTTTCTTT. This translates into CASSQDRVLTEAFF.

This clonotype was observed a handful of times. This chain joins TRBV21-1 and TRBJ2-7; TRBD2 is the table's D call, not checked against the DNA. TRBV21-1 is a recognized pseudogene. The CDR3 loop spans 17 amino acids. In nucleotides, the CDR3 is TGTGCCAGCAGCAAAGCCACTAGCGGGGGACTACATTACGAGCAGTACGTC. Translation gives CASSKATSGGLHYEQYV.

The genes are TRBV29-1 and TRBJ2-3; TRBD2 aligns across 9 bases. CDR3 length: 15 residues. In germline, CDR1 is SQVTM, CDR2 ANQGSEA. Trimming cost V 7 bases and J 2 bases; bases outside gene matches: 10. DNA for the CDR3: TGCAGCGCATATACAGCGGGGGGCCACACAGATACGCAGTATTTT. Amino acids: CSAYTAGGHTDTQYF.

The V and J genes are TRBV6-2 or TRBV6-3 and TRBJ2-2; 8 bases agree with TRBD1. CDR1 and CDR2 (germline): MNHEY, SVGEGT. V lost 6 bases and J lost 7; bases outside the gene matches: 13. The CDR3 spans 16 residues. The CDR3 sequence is CASSQKARGRIGELFF. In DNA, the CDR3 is TGTGCCAGCAGCCAAAAGGCCAGGGGGCGTATCGGGGAGCTGTTTTTT.

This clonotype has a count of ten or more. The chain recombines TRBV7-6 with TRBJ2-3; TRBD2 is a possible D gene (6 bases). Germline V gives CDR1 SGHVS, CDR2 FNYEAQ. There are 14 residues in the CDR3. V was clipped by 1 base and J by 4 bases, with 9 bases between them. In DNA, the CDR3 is TGTGCCAGCAGCTTAGGCGGGGAAGCAGATACGCAGTATTTT. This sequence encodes CASSLGGEADTQYF.

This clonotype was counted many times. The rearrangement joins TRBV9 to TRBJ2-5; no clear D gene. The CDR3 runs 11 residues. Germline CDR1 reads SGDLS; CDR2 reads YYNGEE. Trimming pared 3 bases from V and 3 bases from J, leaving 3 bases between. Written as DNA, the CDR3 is TGTGCCAGCAGCGGAGAAGAGACCCAGTACTTC. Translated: CASSGEETQYF.

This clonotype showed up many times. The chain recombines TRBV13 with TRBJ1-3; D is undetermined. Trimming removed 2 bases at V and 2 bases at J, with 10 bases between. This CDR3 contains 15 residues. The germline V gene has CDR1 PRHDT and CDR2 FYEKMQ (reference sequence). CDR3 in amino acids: CASSLWWNTGNTIYF. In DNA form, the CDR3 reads TGTGCCAGCAGCTTATGGTGGAATACTGGAAACACCATATATTTT.

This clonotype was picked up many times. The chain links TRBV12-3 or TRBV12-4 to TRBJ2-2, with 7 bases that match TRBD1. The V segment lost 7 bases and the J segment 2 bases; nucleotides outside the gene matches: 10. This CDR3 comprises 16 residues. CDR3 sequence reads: CASIHGDSGNTGELFF. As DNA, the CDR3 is TGTGCCAGCATCCATGGGGACAGCGGTAACACCGGGGAGCTGTTTTTT.

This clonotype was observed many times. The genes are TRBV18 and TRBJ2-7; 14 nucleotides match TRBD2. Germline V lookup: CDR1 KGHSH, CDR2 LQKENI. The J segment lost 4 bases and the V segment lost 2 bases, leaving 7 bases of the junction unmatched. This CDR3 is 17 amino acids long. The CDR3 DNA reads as TGTGCCAGCTCACCATCCATTGGGACTAGCGGGGGATACGAGCAGTACTTC. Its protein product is CASSPSIGTSGGYEQYF.

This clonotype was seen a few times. The CDR3 here is CASGLGRRNTGELFF. The CDR3 DNA follows: TGTGCTAGTGGTTTGGGGAGACGGAACACCGGGGAGCTGTTTTTT. V and J are TRBV12-5 and TRBJ2-2; D unresolved. The CDR3 extends over 15 amino acids. V lost 1 base and J lost 1, with 7 bases in between. Per germline, CDR1 LGHNT and CDR2 FRNRAP.

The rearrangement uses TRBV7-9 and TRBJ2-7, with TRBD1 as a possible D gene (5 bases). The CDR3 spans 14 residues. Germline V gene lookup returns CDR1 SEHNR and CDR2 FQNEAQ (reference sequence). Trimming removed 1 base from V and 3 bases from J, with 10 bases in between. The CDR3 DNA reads TGTGCCAGCAGCTTAGAGGGGATCTACTACGAGCAGTACTTC. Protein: CASSLEGIYYEQYF.

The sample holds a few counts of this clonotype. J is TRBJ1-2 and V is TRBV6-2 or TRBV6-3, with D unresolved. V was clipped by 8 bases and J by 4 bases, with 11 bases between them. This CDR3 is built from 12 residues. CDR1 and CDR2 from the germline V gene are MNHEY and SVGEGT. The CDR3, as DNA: TGTGCCAGCGGGTCTGTGATCTATGGCTACACCTTC. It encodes CASGSVIYGYTF.

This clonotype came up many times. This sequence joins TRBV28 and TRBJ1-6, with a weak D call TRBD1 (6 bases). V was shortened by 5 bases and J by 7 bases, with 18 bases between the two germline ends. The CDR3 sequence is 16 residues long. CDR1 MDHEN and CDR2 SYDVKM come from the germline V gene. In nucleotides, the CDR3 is TGTGCCAGCAGTCTAAAGTACAGGGTTGAGAATTCACCCCTCCACTTT. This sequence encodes CASSLKYRVENSPLHF.

Here the CDR3 reads CASRLGAYNEQFF. The DNA of the CDR3 is TGTGCCAGCAGGCTCGGGGCTTACAATGAGCAGTTCTTC. The chain recombines TRBV7-6 with TRBJ2-1; D tentatively fits TRBD1 or TRBD2 (5 bases each). The CDR3 covers 13 residues. The germline gives CDR1 SGHVS, CDR2 FNYEAQ. With 6 bases removed from V and 4 bases from J, the gap between germline ends came to 10 bases.

The CDR3 loop is CASTLDRGPYEQYF. The CDR3 DNA reads TGTGCCAGCACCCTCGATCGGGGACCCTACGAGCAGTACTTC. V is TRBV6-1 and J is TRBJ2-7; perhaps D is TRBD1 or TRBD2 (5 bases each). CDR1 MNHNS and CDR2 SASEGT come from the germline V gene. CDR3 length equals 14 residues. Between the trimmed V and J ends, which lost 7 bases and 2 bases, there was a span of 15 bases.

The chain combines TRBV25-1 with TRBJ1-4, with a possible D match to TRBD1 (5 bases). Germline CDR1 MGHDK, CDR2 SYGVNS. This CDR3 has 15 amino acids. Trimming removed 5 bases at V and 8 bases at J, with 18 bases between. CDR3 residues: CASSIRSPGREKLFF. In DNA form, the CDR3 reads TGTGCCAGCAGTATTCGTTCCCCAGGGAGGGAAAAACTGTTTTTT.

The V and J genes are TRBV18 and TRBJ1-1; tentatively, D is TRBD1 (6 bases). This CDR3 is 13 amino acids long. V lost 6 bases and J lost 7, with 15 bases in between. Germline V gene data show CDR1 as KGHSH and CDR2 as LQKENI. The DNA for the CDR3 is TGTGCCAGCTCTACGGACAGCCGGGGTGAAGCTTTCTTT. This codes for CASSTDSRGEAFF.

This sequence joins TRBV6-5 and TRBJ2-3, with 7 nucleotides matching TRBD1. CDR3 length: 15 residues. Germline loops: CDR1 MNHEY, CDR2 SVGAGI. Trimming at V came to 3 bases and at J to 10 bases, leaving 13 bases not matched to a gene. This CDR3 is CASSYVPQGIFAQYF. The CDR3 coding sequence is TGTGCCAGCAGTTATGTTCCACAGGGGATATTTGCGCAGTATTTT.

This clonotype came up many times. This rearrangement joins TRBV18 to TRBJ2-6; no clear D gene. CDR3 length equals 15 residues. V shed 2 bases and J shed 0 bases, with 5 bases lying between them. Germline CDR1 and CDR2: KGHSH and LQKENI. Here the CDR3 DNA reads TGTGCCAGCTCACCAACGCTCTCTGGGGCCAACGTCCTGACTTTC. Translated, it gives CASSPTLSGANVLTF. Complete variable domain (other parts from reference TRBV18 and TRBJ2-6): NAGVMQNPRHLVRRRGQEARLRCSPMKGHSHVYWYRQLPEEGLKFMVYLQKENIIDESGMPKERFSAEFPKEGPSILRIQQVVRGDSAAYFCASSPTLSGANVLTFGAGSRLTVL.

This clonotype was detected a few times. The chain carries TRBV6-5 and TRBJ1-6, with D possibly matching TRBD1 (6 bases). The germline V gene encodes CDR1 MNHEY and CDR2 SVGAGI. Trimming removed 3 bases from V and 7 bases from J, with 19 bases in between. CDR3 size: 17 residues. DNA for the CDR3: TGTGCCAGCAGTTATGCTTCCCATTGGACAGACAATTCACCCCTCCACTTT. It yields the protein CASSYASHWTDNSPLHF.

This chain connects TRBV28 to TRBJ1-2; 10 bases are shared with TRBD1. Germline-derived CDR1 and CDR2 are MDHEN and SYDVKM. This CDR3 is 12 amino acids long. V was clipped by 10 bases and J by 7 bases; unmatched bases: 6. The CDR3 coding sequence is TGTGCCATCATGACAGGGGGCAGTGGCTACACCTTC. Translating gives CAIMTGGSGYTF.

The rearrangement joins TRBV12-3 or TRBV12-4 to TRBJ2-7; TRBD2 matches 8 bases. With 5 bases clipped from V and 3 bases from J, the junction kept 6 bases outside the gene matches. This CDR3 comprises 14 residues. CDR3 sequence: CASSKRGPRYEQYF. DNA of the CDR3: TGTGCCAGCAGTAAGCGGGGGCCTCGCTACGAGCAGTACTTC.

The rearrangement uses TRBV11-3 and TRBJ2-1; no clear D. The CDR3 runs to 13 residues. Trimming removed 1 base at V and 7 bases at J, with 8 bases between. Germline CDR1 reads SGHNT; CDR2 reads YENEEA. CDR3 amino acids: CASSLVDLNEQFF. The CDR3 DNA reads TGTGCCAGCAGCTTAGTTGACCTTAATGAGCAGTTCTTC.

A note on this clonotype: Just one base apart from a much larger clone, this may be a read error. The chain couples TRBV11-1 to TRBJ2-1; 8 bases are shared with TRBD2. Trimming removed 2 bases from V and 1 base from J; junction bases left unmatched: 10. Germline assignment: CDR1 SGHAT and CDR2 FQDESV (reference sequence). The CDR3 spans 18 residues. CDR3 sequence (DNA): TGTGCCAGCAGCTTACGACGGGGGGGCCAAAAATCCTACAATGAGCAGTTCTTC. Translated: CASSLRRGGQKSYNEQFF. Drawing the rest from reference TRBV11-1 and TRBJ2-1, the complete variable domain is EAEVAQSPRYKITEKSQAVAFWCDPISGHATLYWYRQILGQGPELLVQFQDESVVDDSQLPKDRFSAERLKGVDSTLKIQPAELGDSAMYLCASSLRRGGQKSYNEQFFGPGTRLTVL.

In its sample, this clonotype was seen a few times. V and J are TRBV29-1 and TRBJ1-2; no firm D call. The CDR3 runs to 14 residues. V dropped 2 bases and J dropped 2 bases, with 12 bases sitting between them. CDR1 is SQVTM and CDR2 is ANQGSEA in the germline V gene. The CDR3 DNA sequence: TGCAGCGTTGAATATCGTACAGTAAACTATGGCTACACCTTC. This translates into CSVEYRTVNYGYTF.

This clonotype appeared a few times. CDR3 coding DNA: TGCGCCAGCAGCCAATTCACTAGCGGTCCCACCGGGGAGCTGTTTTTT. Its translation: CASSQFTSGPTGELFF. The chain links TRBV4-3 to TRBJ2-2; 8 bases match TRBD2. With V trimmed by 2 bases and J by 4 bases, 6 bases remained unmatched. Germline V gene sequence: CDR1 LGHNA, CDR2 YSLEER. The CDR3 sequence is 16 residues long.

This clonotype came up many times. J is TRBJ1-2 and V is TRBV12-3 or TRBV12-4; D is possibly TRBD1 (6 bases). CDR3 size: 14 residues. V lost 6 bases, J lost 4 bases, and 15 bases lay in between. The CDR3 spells CASRPGQRPYGYTF. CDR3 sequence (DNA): TGTGCCAGCAGACCCGGACAGCGCCCCTATGGCTACACCTTC.

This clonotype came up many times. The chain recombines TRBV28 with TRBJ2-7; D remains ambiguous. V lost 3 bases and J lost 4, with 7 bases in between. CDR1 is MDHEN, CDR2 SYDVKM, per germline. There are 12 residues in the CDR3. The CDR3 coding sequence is TGTGCCAGCAGTTTGAGTCCTTACGAGCAGTACTTC. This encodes CASSLSPYEQYF.

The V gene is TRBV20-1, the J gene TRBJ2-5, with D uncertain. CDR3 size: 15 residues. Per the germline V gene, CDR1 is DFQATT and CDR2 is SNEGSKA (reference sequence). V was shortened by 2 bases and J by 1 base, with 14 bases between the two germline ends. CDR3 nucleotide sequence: TGCAGTGCTAGAATCCCAGGCCAACTCCAAGAGACCCAGTACTTC. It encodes CSARIPGQLQETQYF.

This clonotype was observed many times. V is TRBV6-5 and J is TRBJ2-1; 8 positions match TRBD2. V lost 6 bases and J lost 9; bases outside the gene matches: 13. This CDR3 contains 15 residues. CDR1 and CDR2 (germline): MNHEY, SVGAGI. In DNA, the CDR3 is TGTGCCAGCAGCCCACTGAGAGGACTAGCCGCTGAGCAGTTCTTC. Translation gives CASSPLRGLAAEQFF.

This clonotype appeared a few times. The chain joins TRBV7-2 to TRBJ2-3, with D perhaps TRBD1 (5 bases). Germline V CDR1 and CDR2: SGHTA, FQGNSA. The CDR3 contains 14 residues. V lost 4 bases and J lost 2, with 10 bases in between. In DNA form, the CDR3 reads TGTGCCAGCAGCTCTCAGGACAACACAGATACGCAGTATTTT. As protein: CASSSQDNTDTQYF.